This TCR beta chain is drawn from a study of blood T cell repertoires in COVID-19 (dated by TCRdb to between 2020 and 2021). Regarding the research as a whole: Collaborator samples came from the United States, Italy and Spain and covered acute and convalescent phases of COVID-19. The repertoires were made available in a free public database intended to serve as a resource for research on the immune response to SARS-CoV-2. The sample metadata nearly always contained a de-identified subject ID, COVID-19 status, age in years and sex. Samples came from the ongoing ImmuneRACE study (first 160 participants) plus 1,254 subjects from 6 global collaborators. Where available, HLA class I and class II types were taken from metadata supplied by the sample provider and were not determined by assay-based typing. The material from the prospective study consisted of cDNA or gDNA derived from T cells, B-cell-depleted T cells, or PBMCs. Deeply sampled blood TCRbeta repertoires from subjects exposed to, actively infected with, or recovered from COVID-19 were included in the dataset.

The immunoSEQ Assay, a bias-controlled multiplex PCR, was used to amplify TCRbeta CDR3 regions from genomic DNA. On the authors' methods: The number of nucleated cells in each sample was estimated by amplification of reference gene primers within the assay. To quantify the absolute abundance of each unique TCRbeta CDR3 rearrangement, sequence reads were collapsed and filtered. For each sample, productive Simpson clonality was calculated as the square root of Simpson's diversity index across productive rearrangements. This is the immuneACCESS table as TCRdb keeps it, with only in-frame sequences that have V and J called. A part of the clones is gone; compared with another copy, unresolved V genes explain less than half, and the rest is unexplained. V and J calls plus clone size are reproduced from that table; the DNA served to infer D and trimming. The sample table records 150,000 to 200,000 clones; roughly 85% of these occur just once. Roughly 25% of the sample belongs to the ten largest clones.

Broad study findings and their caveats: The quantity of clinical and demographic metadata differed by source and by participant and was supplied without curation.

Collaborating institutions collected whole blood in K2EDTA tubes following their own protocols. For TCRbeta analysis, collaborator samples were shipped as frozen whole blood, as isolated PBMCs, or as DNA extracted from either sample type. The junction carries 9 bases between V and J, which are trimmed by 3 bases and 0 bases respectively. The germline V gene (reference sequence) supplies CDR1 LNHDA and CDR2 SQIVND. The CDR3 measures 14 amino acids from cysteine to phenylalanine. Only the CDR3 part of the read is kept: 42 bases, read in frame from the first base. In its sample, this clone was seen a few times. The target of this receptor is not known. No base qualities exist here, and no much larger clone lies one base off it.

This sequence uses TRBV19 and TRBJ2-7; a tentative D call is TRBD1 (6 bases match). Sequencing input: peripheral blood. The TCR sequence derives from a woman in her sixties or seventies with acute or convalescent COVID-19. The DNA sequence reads TGTGCCAGTAGTATGACGACAGGCTCCTACGAGCAGTACTTC. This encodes CASSMTTGSYEQYF.